The source of this T cell receptor beta chain is a study of T cell repertoires in cytomegalovirus infection. The study, taken as a whole, reports: Carriage of CMV together with the relevant HLA was identifiable through cumulative public TCR beta family frequency.

TCRdb re-analysed the reads in MiXCR, keeping a single row per CDR3 protein. The sample holds about 400,000 distinct CDR3 sequences; nearly 35% are singletons and the top ten take roughly 14%. The CDR3 sequence is 16 residues long. J gave up 6 bases and V 5 bases, and 12 bases lay outside the gene matches. CDR1 is SGHTA, CDR2 FQGNSA, per germline. Regarding this clonotype: Its antigen is unidentified.

This specimen was cultured PBMCs, taken from culture after CMV antigen stimulation. The rearrangement joins TRBV7-2 to TRBJ1-2, with 10 bases matching TRBD1. This clonotype originated in a human donor in good health (CMV status not recorded). Some clones in this sample may be carry-over from other donors' samples. CDR3 in amino acids: CASSRGGTGDSNGYTF. The DNA for the CDR3 is TGTGCCAGCAGCCGAGGCGGGACAGGGGATTCGAATGGCTACACCTTC.